The clone carrying this T cell receptor beta chain was found a few times. Its specificity is not known. This CDR3 comprises 12 residues. V lost 3 bases and J lost 7, with 10 bases in between. Germline assignment: CDR1 DFQATT and CDR2 SNEGSKA (reference sequence). This entry belongs to a study of early T cells in non-severe SARS-CoV-2 infection. Study information: The chains were unpaired, and the sequenced material was bulk RNA from unsorted whole blood.

Study-wide results and caveats: VDJdb matching, biased toward anti-spike CD8 responses, missed private and CD4 specificities.

Unique molecular identifiers (one per individual cDNA molecule) were attached. TCRdb reprocessed the 5' RACE reads via MiXCR and lists one record per CDR3 protein. The sample consists of roughly 86,000 distinct CDR3 sequences, about 6% of them appearing once. The TCR originated in an adult who was a healthcare worker with PCR-confirmed SARS-CoV-2 infection or an uninfected control (not recorded which). Material for sequencing was whole blood. This chain joins TRBV20-1 and TRBJ2-1; D remains ambiguous. The CDR3 here is CSASLIVNEQFF. The CDR3 region has the DNA TGCAGTGCTAGTCTGATCGTAAATGAGCAGTTCTTC.